This T cell receptor (beta chain) is from a study of cytomegalovirus exposure and HLA in healthy donors. The germline gives CDR1 SEHNR, CDR2 FQNEAQ (reference sequence). Trimming cost V 5 bases and J 1 base, with 11 bases left between them. This CDR3 is built from 14 residues. It was with 60 Vbeta and 13 Jbeta primers that the PCR ran. Data came from immunoSEQ multiplex PCR; TCRdb stores just in-frame clones and leaves some out. The sample carries some 130,000 clones, 80% recorded once. The receptor was derived from a human donor in good health. The material sequenced was PBMCs. The chain couples TRBV7-9 to TRBJ1-1; tentative D call: TRBD1 (6 bases). The CDR3 loop is CASSLGGPNTEAFF. CDR3 sequence (DNA): TGTGCCAGCAGCCTGGGGGGGCCGAACACTGAAGCTTTCTTT.